This T cell receptor (beta chain) appears in the sequencing data of a study of cytomegalovirus exposure and HLA in healthy donors. Findings and limits, study-wide: Generally TCR sequences proved uncommon, though certain public TCRs appeared in numerous donors.

V lost 0 bases to trimming and J lost 5 bases, with 11 bases between them. The CDR3 consists of 15 residues. Germline lookup yields CDR1 MNHEY and CDR2 SVGAGI. PCR involved 60 Vbeta and 13 Jbeta primers. Profiling relied on immunoSEQ multiplex PCR, and the TCRdb table lists in-frame clones only, not all of them. The sample carries 45,000 to 60,000 clones, approximately 73% recorded once. Notes on this clone: Its antigen is currently unknown.

The sequenced material came from PBMCs. This TCR came from a man between 18 and 29 years old in good health and CMV-seronegative. The rearrangement links TRBV6-5 to TRBJ1-5; D call uncertain. Here the CDR3 reads CASSYSRPTDQPQHF. The CDR3 DNA follows: TGTGCCAGCAGTTACTCCAGGCCTACCGATCAGCCCCAGCATTTT.